This T cell receptor (beta chain) was identified during a study of cytomegalovirus exposure and HLA in healthy donors. The PCR employed 60 Vbeta primers together with 13 Jbeta primers. Only in-frame clones appear in the TCRdb table, and some are missing; sequencing was by immunoSEQ multiplex PCR. Among 110,000 or so clones listed, around 77% were seen once. Findings and caveats of the study: Three CMV-associated chains were confirmed in vitro to be specific for CMV antigens. Productive rates of about 90% or about 30% were seen for most TCR beta V segments in an earlier analysis. It was 164 TCR beta chains that were listed as cytomegalovirus-associated. There was a cluster of highly shared sequence variants that was likely a sequencing artifact.

In this sample, this clone turned up once. The antigen remains unidentified. The receptor was isolated from a woman younger than 45 in good health and CMV-seropositive. Sequencing was performed on PBMCs.

CDR3 in DNA: TGTGCCAGCAGCTTGGGTGGGGCTAGCGGGAGGGATGAGCAGTTCTTC. Translation: CASSLGGASGRDEQFF. The chain recombines TRBV5-4 with TRBJ2-1; 12 bases align to TRBD2. V shed 0 bases, J shed 8 bases, and the junction held 6 bases outside the gene matches. Per the germline V gene, CDR1 is SGHNT and CDR2 is YYREEE (reference sequence). The CDR3 sequence is 16 residues long.